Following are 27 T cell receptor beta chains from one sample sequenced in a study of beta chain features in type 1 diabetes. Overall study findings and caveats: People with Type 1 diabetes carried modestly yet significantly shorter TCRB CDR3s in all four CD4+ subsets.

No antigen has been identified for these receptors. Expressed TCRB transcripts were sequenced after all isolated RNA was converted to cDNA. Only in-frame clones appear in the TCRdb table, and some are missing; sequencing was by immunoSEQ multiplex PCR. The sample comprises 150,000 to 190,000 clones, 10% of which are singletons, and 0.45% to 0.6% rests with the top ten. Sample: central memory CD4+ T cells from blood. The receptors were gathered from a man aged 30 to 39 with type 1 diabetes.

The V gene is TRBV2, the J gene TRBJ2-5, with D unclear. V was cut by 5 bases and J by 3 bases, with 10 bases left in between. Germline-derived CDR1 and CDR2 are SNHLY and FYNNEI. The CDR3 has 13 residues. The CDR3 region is CASSLRSEETQYF. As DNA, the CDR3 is TGTGCCAGCAGTCTTCGGTCGGAAGAGACCCAGTACTTC.

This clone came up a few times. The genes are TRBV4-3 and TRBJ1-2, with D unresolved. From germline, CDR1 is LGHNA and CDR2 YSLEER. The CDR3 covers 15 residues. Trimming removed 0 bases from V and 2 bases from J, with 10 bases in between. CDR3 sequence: CASSQERNFNYGYTF. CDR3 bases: TGCGCCAGCAGCCAAGAGCGGAATTTCAACTATGGCTACACCTTC.

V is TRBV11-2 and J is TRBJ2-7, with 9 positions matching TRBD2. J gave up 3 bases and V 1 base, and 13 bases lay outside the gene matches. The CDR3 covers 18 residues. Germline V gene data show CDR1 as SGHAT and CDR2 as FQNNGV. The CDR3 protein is CASSLGVSGRSVLYEQYF. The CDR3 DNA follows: TGTGCCAGCAGCTTAGGTGTTAGCGGGAGATCTGTTCTCTACGAGCAGTACTTC.

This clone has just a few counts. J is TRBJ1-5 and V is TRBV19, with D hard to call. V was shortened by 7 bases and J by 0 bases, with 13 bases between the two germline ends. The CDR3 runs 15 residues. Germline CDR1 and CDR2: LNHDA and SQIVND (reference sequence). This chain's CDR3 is CASTREGYSNQPQHF. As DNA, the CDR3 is TGTGCCAGTACAAGGGAGGGCTATAGCAATCAGCCCCAGCATTTT.

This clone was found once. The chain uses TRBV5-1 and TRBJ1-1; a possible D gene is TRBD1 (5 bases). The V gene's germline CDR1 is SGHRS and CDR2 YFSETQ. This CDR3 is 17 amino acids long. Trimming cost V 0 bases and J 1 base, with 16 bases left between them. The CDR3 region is CASSLEGSRTPNTEAFF. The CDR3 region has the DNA TGCGCCAGCAGCTTGGAAGGGTCCCGGACACCGAACACTGAAGCTTTCTTT.

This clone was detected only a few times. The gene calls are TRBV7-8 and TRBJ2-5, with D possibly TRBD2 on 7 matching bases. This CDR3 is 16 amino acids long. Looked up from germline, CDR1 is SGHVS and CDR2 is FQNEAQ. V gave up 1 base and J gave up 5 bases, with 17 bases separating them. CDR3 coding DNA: TGTGCCAGCAGCTTAGGGGAGGGCAGGGGCCAGGAGACCCAGTACTTC. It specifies CASSLGEGRGQETQYF.

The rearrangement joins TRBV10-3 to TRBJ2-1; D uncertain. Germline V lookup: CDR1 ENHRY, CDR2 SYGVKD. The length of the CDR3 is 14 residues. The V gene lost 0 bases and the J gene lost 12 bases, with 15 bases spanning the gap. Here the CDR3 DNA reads TGTGCCATCAGTGAGTCTTCGGCGGCAGTTATGCAGTTCTTC. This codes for CAISESSAAVMQFF.

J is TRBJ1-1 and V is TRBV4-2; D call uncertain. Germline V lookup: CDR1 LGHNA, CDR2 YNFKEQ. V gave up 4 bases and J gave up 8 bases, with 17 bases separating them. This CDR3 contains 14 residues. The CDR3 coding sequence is TGTGCCAGCAGCCTCGGAGGCGGCCGATCGGAAGCTTTCTTT. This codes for CASSLGGGRSEAFF.

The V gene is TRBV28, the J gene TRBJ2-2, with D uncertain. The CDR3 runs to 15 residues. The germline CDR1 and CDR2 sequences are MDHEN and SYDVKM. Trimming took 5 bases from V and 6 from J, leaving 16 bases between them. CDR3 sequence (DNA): TGTGCCAGCAGTCTCCCGGCCAGGCTCCCCGGGGAGCTGTTTTTT. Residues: CASSLPARLPGELFF. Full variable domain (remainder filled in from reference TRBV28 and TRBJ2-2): DVKVTQSSRYLVKRTGEKVFLECVQDMDHENMFWYRQDPGLGLRLIYFSYDVKMKEKGDIPEGYSVSREKKERFSLILESASTNQTSMYLCASSLPARLPGELFFGEGSRLTVL.

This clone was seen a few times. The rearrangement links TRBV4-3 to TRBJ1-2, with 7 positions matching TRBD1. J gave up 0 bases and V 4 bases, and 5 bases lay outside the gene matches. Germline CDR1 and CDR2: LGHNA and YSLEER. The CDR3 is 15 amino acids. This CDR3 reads CASSRRDSSNYGYTF. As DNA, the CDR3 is TGCGCCAGCAGCCGGCGGGACAGCTCTAACTATGGCTACACCTTC.

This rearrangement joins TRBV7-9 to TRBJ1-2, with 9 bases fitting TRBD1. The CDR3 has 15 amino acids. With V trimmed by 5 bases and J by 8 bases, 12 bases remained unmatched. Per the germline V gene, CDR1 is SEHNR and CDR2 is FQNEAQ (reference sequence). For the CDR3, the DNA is TGTGCCAGCAGCCTGGGACCGGACAGGGGAAACGGCTACACCTTC. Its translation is CASSLGPDRGNGYTF.

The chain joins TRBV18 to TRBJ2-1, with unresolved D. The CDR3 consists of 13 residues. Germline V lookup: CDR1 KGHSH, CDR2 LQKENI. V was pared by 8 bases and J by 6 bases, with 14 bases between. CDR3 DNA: TGTGCCAGCCCTTCAAGTCAGCGCAATGAGCAGTTCTTC. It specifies CASPSSQRNEQFF.

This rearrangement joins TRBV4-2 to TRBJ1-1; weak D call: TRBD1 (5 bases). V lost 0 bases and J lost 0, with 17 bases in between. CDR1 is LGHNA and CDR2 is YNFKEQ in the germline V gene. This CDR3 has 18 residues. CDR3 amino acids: CASSQDIGQGLMNTEAFF. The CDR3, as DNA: TGTGCCAGCAGCCAAGATATTGGCCAGGGACTGATGAACACTGAAGCTTTCTTT.

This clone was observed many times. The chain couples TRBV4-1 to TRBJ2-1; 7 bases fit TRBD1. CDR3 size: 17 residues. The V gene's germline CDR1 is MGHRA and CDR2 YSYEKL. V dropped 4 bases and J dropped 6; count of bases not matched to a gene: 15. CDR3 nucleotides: TGCGCCAGCAGCCGATTGGGGCGCAGGGGGATACGCAATGAGCAGTTCTTC. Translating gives CASSRLGRRGIRNEQFF.

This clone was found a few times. The CDR3 DNA reads as TGTGCCAGCAGTGATTCTACCCGTGGCAGGTTGAATGGCTACACCTTC. It yields the protein CASSDSTRGRLNGYTF. This chain joins TRBV25-1 and TRBJ1-2; D not resolved. CDR1 is MGHDK and CDR2 is SYGVNS in the germline V gene. The CDR3 consists of 16 residues. V was shortened by 3 bases and J by 6 bases, with 20 bases between the two germline ends.

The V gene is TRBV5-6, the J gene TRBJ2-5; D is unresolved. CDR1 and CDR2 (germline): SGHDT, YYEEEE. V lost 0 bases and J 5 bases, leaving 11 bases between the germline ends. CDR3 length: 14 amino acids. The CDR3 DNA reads TGTGCCAGCAGCTTGGCGGTTAGCTTGGAGACCCAGTACTTC. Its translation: CASSLAVSLETQYF.

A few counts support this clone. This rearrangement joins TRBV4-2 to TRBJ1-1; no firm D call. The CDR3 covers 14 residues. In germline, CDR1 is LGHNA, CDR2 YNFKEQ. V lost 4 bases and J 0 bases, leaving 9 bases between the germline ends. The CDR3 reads CASSPPTLNTEAFF. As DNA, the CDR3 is TGTGCCAGCAGCCCCCCGACACTGAACACTGAAGCTTTCTTT.

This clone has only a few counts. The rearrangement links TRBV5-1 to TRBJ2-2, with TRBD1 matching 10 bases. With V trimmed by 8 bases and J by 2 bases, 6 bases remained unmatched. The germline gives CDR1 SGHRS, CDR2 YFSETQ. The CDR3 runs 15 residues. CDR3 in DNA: TGCGCCAGTTCCGGGACAGGGGCCAACACCGGGGAGCTGTTTTTT. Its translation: CASSGTGANTGELFF.

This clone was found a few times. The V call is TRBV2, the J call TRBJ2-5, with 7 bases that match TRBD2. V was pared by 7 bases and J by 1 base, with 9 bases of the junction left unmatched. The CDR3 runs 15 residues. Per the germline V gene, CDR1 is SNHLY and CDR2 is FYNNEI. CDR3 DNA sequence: TGTGCCAGCACGCCCCCCGGGGGGACCCAAGAGACCCAGTACTTC. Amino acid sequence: CASTPPGGTQETQYF.

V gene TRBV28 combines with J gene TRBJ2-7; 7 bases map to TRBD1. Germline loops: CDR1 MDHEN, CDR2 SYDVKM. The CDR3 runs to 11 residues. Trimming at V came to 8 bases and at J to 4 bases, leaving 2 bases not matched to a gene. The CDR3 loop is CASEGQYEQYF. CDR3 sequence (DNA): TGTGCCAGCGAGGGACAGTACGAGCAGTACTTC.

The CDR3 coding sequence is TGTGCCAGCAGTTCCCAGGGGGGTGGCACTGAAGCTTTCTTT. Protein product: CASSSQGGGTEAFF. The rearrangement links TRBV6-6 to TRBJ1-1; 7 bases fit TRBD1. The CDR3 consists of 14 residues. V shed 4 bases and J 4 bases; nucleotides not matched to a gene: 6. CDR1 and CDR2 (germline): MNHNY, SVGAGI (reference sequence).

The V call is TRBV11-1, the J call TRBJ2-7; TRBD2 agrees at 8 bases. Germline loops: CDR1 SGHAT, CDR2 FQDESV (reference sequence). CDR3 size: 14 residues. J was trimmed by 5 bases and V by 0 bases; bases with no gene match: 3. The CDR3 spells CASSLALAGDEQYF. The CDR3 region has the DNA TGTGCCAGCAGCTTAGCCCTAGCGGGCGACGAGCAGTACTTC.

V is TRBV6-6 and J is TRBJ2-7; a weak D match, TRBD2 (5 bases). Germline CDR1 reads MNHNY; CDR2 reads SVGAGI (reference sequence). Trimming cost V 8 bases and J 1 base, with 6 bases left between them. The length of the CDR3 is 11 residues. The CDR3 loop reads CASGSSYEQYF. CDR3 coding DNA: TGTGCCAGCGGGAGTTCCTACGAGCAGTACTTC.

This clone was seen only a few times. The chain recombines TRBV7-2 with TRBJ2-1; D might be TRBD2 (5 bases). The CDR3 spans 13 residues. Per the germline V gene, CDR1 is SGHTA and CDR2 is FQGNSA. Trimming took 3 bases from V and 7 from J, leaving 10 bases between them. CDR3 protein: CASSFIRGNEQFF. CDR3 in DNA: TGTGCCAGCAGCTTTATTCGAGGGAATGAGCAGTTCTTC.

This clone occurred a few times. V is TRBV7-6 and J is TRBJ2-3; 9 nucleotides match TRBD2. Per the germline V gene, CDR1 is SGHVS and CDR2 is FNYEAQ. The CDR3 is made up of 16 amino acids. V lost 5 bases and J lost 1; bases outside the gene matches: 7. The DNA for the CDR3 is TGTGCCAGCAGCCGAGAGGCTAGCGGGGGCACAGATACGCAGTATTTT. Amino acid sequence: CASSREASGGTDTQYF.

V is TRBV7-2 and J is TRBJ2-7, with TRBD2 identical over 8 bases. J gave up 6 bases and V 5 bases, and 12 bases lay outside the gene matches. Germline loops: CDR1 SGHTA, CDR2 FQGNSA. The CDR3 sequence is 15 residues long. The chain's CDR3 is CASSRGGSGSGEQYF. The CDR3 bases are TGTGCCAGCAGCCGGGGGGGCAGCGGGAGCGGCGAGCAGTACTTC. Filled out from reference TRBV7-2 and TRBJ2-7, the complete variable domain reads GAGVSQSPSNKVTEKGKDVELRCDPISGHTALYWYRQSLGQGLEFLIYFQGNSAPDKSGLPSDRFSAERTGGSVSTLTIQRTQQEDSAVYLCASSRGGSGSGEQYFGPGTRLTVT.

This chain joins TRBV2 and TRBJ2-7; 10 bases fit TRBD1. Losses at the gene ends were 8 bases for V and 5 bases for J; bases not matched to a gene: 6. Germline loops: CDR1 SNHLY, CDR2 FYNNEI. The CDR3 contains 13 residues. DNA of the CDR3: TGTGCCAGCGTCCGGGACAGGGGCAACGAGCAGTACTTC. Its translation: CASVRDRGNEQYF.